These 13 T cell receptor beta chains were sequenced from one sample in a study of regulatory T cells in long-lasting Graves disease. TCR beta libraries were built with iRepertoire HTBI primers and Arm-PCR of CDR3 regions. Via MiXCR, TCRdb re-called the multiplex PCR reads, giving one row per CDR3 protein. The repertoire consists of 700,000 or so distinct CDR3 sequences, with about 30% occurring once and the leading ten covering under 55%. Time point reported: persistent/refractory GD, antithyroid drugs over 5 years with positive TRAb. There was RNA extracted from PBMCs, and the TCR library was made from it. Specimen: peripheral blood mononuclear cells (PBMCs), collected when the disease was refractory, from a patient treated with antithyroid drugs. The receptor set was obtained from a female donor with Graves disease.

The chain has TRBV12-5 and TRBJ1-5; D might be TRBD1 (5 bases). V lost 0 bases and J 9 bases, leaving 12 bases between the germline ends. Looked up from germline, CDR1 is LGHNT and CDR2 is FRNRAP. The CDR3 is 14 amino acids. CDR3 amino acids: CASGLVDGQGPQHF. The CDR3 region has the DNA TGTGCTAGTGGTTTGGTAGACGGGCAGGGGCCCCAGCATTTT.

The CDR3 protein is CASSQVDTALHF. In nucleotides, the CDR3 is TGTGCCAGCAGCCAAGTGGACACGGCCCTCCACTTT. The chain has TRBV11-3 and TRBJ1-6, with D possibly being TRBD1 (5 bases). The CDR3 runs to 12 residues. Germline-derived CDR1 and CDR2 are SGHNT and YENEEA. V was cut by 5 bases and J by 14 bases, with 13 bases left in between.

This clonotype was counted only a few times. V is TRBV10-1 and J is TRBJ2-5; D possibly corresponds to TRBD2 (6 bases). V was shortened by 3 bases and J by 3 bases, with 8 bases between the two germline ends. The germline V gene has CDR1 WNHNN and CDR2 SYGVQD (reference sequence). The CDR3 spans 13 residues. The CDR3 loop is CASSDGGEETQYF. The CDR3 bases are TGCGCCAGCAGTGACGGCGGGGAAGAGACCCAGTACTTC.

The chain combines TRBV20-1 with TRBJ2-7; 10 bases fit TRBD2. CDR3 length: 12 residues. CDR1 is DFQATT, CDR2 SNEGSKA, per germline (reference sequence). The junction had 4 bases not matched to a gene; V was cut back by 2 bases and J by 9 bases. The CDR3 bases are TGCAGTGCTAGACTAGCGGGAGTGGTGCAGTACTTC. It yields the protein CSARLAGVVQYF.

The rearrangement uses TRBV24-1 and TRBJ2-1; 11 bases match TRBD2. V shed 7 bases and J 8 bases; nucleotides not matched to a gene: 12. The CDR3 contains 16 residues. The germline CDR1 and CDR2 sequences are KGHDR and SFDVKD. The CDR3 DNA sequence: TGTGCCACCAGATGTATACGACTAGCGGGAAAGGATGAGCAGTTCTTC. It is translated as CATRCIRLAGKDEQFF.

The chain combines TRBV20-1 with TRBJ2-7, with 8 nucleotides matching TRBD2. Germline V gene lookup returns CDR1 DFQATT and CDR2 SNEGSKA (reference sequence). This CDR3 contains 14 residues. V gave up 0 bases and J gave up 5 bases; unmatched junction bases: 6. This CDR3 is CSARESGRIDEQYF. CDR3 coding DNA: TGCAGTGCTAGAGAGAGCGGGAGAATAGACGAGCAGTACTTC.

V usage is TRBV29-1 and J usage is TRBJ2-5; D is ambiguous. The germline V gene encodes CDR1 SQVTM and CDR2 ANQGSEA. The ends were cut back, 2 bases at V and 3 bases at J, with 10 bases in the middle. The CDR3 sequence is 13 residues long. The CDR3 DNA reads as TGCAGCGTTGAATTTGGTGGGGAAGAGACCCAGTACTTC. Translation gives CSVEFGGEETQYF.

This sequence joins TRBV5-1 and TRBJ2-7, with 12 bases that match TRBD2. CDR3 size: 15 residues. Germline CDR1 is SGHRS and CDR2 is YFSETQ. Trimming took 3 bases from V and 4 from J; bases not matched to a gene: 5. CDR3 residues: CASSSGLAGMYEQYF. Here the CDR3 DNA reads TGCGCCAGCAGCTCCGGACTAGCGGGAATGTACGAGCAGTACTTC.

The CDR3 DNA is TGCAGCGCCCGCCACTCTAACTATGGCTACACCTTC. It yields the protein CSARHSNYGYTF. The V call is TRBV29-1, the J call TRBJ1-2; D not resolved. This CDR3 has 12 residues. The V end lost 7 bases, the J end lost 0 bases, and 9 bases lay between the germline ends. The germline V gene has CDR1 SQVTM and CDR2 ANQGSEA.

There are a few counts of this clonotype. J is TRBJ2-7 and V is TRBV6-5; D perhaps matches TRBD1 (6 bases). Trimming removed 0 bases at V and 3 bases at J, with 12 bases between. From germline, CDR1 is MNHEY and CDR2 SVGAGI. The CDR3 loop spans 15 amino acids. In nucleotides, the CDR3 is TGTGCCAGCAGTTACTCGTTAGGGACAAACTACGAGCAGTACTTC. It is translated as CASSYSLGTNYEQYF.

Of note for this clonotype: One end of the junction is discordant with germline, which a read error may explain. V usage is TRBV5-1 and J usage is TRBJ1-1, with 7 bases that match TRBD1. This CDR3 contains 15 residues. Germline V CDR1 and CDR2: SGHRS, YFSETQ. The CDR3 loop is CASSLARQGDTEAFF. The CDR3 DNA follows: TGTGCCAGCAGCTTGGCGCGGCAGGGGGACACTGAAGCTTTCTTT.

This clonotype was seen ten or more times. This chain uses TRBV3-1 with TRBJ2-5; 9 bases line up with TRBD2. Germline V gene lookup returns CDR1 LGHDT and CDR2 YNNKEL (reference sequence). The CDR3 has 17 residues. V was clipped by 1 base and J by 5 bases; unmatched bases: 11. The CDR3 protein is CASSQATPGLALETQYF. In nucleotides, the CDR3 is TGTGCCAGCAGCCAAGCCACTCCGGGACTAGCACTGGAGACCCAGTACTTC.

J is TRBJ1-2 and V is TRBV5-1, with a possible D match to TRBD1 (5 bases). The V end lost 3 bases, the J end lost 8 bases, and 14 bases lay between the germline ends. The CDR3 is 13 amino acids. Germline lookup yields CDR1 SGHRS and CDR2 YFSETQ. For the CDR3, the DNA is TGCGCCAGCAGCTCGGAGGGGCCCGGAGGCTACACCTTC. This sequence encodes CASSSEGPGGYTF.